This is a list of T cell receptor beta chains from one sample in a study of blood T cells in healthy people across ages. From the 5' RACE reads, TCRdb called clonotypes with MiXCR, one entry per CDR3 protein. The data show 800,000 to 950,000 distinct CDR3 sequences, about 44% seen once. Sequencing input: blood. These receptors were taken from a man aged 25 to 40 in good health. The CDR3 runs from the conserved cysteine through the conserved F or W. The D gene is left open where the match is weak. Clone size is shown for a subset of rows, as once, few, many or a class of expanded clone.

cdr3_length d_call j_call clone_size v_call cdr3_aa cdr3_nt
15 NA TRBJ1-2 NA TRBV28 CASSLAARQGNGYTF TGTGCCAGCAGTTTAGCTGCCCGGCAGGGGAATGGCTACACCTTC
14 TRBD2 TRBJ2-1 NA TRBV20-1 CSAGTSGGDREQFF TGCAGTGCTGGAACTAGCGGGGGGGACCGTGAGCAGTTCTTC
14 NA TRBJ1-1 NA TRBV20-1 CSARVGEMNTEAFF TGCAGTGCTAGAGTGGGAGAAATGAACACTGAAGCTTTCTTT
12 TRBD1 TRBJ1-2 NA TRBV25-1 CASSERTGDYTF TGTGCCAGCAGTGAACGAACAGGGGACTACACCTTC
14 NA TRBJ2-7 NA TRBV7-9 CASSLVAALGEQYF TGTGCCAGCAGCTTAGTGGCAGCCTTGGGCGAGCAGTACTTC
12 NA TRBJ2-5 once TRBV29-1 CSVVPGLETQYF TGCAGCGTTGTTCCAGGGCTAGAGACCCAGTACTTC
17 NA TRBJ2-7 NA TRBV28 CASSLAVRGTYYYEQYF TGTGCCAGCAGTTTAGCTGTGCGAGGAACCTACTACTACGAGCAGTACTTC
18 TRBD2 TRBJ2-1 NA TRBV7-8 CASSLGGSGGVLDNEQFF TGTGCCAGCAGCTTAGGAGGCAGCGGGGGGGTGTTGGACAATGAGCAGTTCTTC
14 NA TRBJ1-6 NA TRBV11-2 CASSPGGLNSPLHF TGTGCCAGCAGCCCCGGGGGTTTAAATTCACCCCTCCACTTT
16 TRBD2 TRBJ2-3 few TRBV7-2 CASSLAGSGTTDTQYF TGTGCCAGCAGCCTTGCTGGTAGCGGGACCACAGATACGCAGTATTTT
12 NA TRBJ1-6 NA TRBV6-6 CASNPGNSPLHF TGTGCCAGCAACCCGGGAAATTCACCCCTCCACTTT
12 NA TRBJ1-5 NA TRBV6-2/TRBV6-3 CASREQGQPQHF TGTGCCAGCAGAGAACAGGGTCAGCCCCAGCATTTT
14 NA TRBJ2-7 NA TRBV9 CASSVDEGSNEQYF TGTGCCAGCAGCGTAGACGAGGGGTCCAACGAGCAGTACTTC
16 TRBD2 TRBJ2-4 NA TRBV24-1 CATSDSTLGTSGIQYF TGTGCCACCAGTGACTCGACGCTCGGGACTAGCGGCATTCAGTACTTC
14 NA TRBJ1-2 NA TRBV12-3/TRBV12-4 CASSLYPVNYGYTF TGTGCCAGCAGTTTGTATCCAGTTAACTATGGCTACACCTTC